This T cell receptor beta chain was recorded in a study of OX40 agonist ivuxolimab in advanced cancers. The assay was immunoSEQ multiplex PCR, and TCRdb's table has in-frame clones only and misses some. The sample lists 6,000 to 8,000 clones, 70% to 80% occurring once. In the case of this clone: What it binds is not known.

This CDR3 comprises 14 residues. CDR1 and CDR2 (germline): SEHNR, FQNEAQ (reference sequence). V gave up 5 bases and J gave up 5 bases; unmatched junction bases: 7. General study findings and limits: Among some nonresponders, normalized T-cell clonal expansion was also low. Expansion of clones was among the lowest in partial responders at 0.1-3.0 mg/kg. Researchers did not establish what antigens the expanded peripheral T cells target. The CD4+ and CD8+ T cells in the blood had expanded clonally by week 6 at 0.1 to 3.0 mg/kg.

The chain combines TRBV7-9 with TRBJ2-7, with TRBD1 matching 9 bases. This TCR was recovered from an adult with an advanced solid tumor such as melanoma, head and neck, liver or kidney cancer. The sample consisted of CD4+ or CD8+ T cells sorted from blood, taken in a trial of the OX40 agonist ivuxolimab. CDR3 coding DNA: TGTGCCAGCAGCAGCCGGGACAGGGTGGACGAGCAGTACTTC. As protein: CASSSRDRVDEQYF.